This is a list of T cell receptor beta chains from one sample in a study of T cells in Graves' hyperthyroidism and ophthalmopathy. One entry per CDR3 protein results from TCRdb running MiXCR on the multiplex PCR reads. In the table there are roughly 740,000 distinct CDR3 sequences, 16% of which are singletons. The sequenced material came from blood. These receptors originate from a man in his late teens or twenties with Graves' hyperthyroidism. Each CDR3 is given with its conserved first and last residue. Fields, in order: clone size, D gene, J gene, V gene, CDR3 DNA, CDR3 protein. The D gene is left open where the match is weak. Rows give clone size only sometimes, using once, few, many, or a class for an expanded clone.

few	NA	TRBJ2-7	TRBV3-1	TGTGCCAGCAGCCAGAATGAGGGTCGGCAGTACTTC	CASSQNEGRQYF
few	NA	TRBJ1-3	TRBV28	TGTGCTTCTGGGGTTGTCGGAAACACCATATATTTT	CASGVVGNTIYF
NA	TRBD2	TRBJ2-1	TRBV5-1	TGCGCCAGCAGCTTGGCCGGGACTAGCGGGAGGGCCACCCCGTTCTTC	CASSLAGTSGRATPFF
NA	NA	TRBJ2-3	TRBV9	TGTGCCAGCAGCGTAGGAGTCCGGCGGATCACAGATACGCAGTATTTT	CASSVGVRRITDTQYF
many	TRBD2	TRBJ2-7	TRBV6-2/TRBV6-3	TGTGCCAGCAGTTACTCGAAAGCGGGGTACGAGCAGTACTTC	CASSYSKAGYEQYF
many	TRBD2	TRBJ2-5	TRBV11-2	TGTGCCAGCAGACTAGCGGGAGTTCAAGAGACCCAGTACTTC	CASRLAGVQETQYF
many	NA	TRBJ2-3	TRBV28	TGTGCCAGCAGTTTTAGTCGATATACGCAGTATTTT	CASSFSRYTQYF
NA	NA	TRBJ2-5	TRBV20-1	TGCAGTGCTAGGGTAATAGCGGAGGGGGGGATCCAAGAGACCCAGTACTTC	CSARVIAEGGIQETQYF
NA	NA	TRBJ2-7	TRBV29-1	TGCAGCGCCAAAAGCGGCACCTACGAGCAGTACTTC	CSAKSGTYEQYF
NA	NA	TRBJ1-5	TRBV19	TGTGCCAGTAGTATCTGGGGCAATCAGCCCCAGCATTTT	CASSIWGNQPQHF
few	TRBD1	TRBJ2-5	TRBV12-3/TRBV12-4	TGTGCCAGCAGTGCAACCTGGACAGGGTTGCACTTC	CASSATWTGLHF
few	TRBD1	TRBJ2-1	TRBV14	TGTGCCAGCAGGCGACAGGGGAGGAATGAGCAGTTCTTC	CASRRQGRNEQFF
many	NA	TRBJ1-1	TRBV5-6	TGTGCCAGCAGCTTGCTCTTCCAGGATGAGTACACTGAAGCTTTCTTT	CASSLLFQDEYTEAFF
many	TRBD2	TRBJ2-7	TRBV11-1	TGTGCCAGCAGCTCAGGACTAGCGGGGCCTTACGAGCAGTACTTC	CASSSGLAGPYEQYF
few	TRBD2	TRBJ2-2	TRBV29-1	TGCAGCGTTGAAGACGCTGGAGGACTAGCGGGTACCGGGGAGCTGTTTTTT	CSVEDAGGLAGTGELFF
many	NA	TRBJ2-1	TRBV6-5	TGTGCCAGCAGTTACTCGCGGCTTAATGAGCAGTTCTTC	CASSYSRLNEQFF
many	TRBD2	TRBJ2-1	TRBV24-1	TGTGCCACTAGGCGGGAGGCCCACAATGAGCAGTTCTTC	CATRREAHNEQFF
many	TRBD1	TRBJ2-5	TRBV6-1	TGTGCCAGCAGCACGGGACAGGTCCAAGAGACCCAGTACTTC	CASSTGQVQETQYF
few	TRBD2	TRBJ2-7	TRBV28	TGTGCCAGCAGTCCCTTAGCGGGAACCCGCGGCGAGCAGTACTTC	CASSPLAGTRGEQYF
many	TRBD1	TRBJ1-1	TRBV20-1	TGCAGTGCTAGAGTAGACAGGGTGTCTGAAGCTTTCTTT	CSARVDRVSEAFF
few	TRBD2	TRBJ2-1	TRBV29-1	TGCAGCGTTGACTCCAACCCCCACGGGACTAGCGGCTTTAGCTCCTACAATGAGCAGTTCTTC	CSVDSNPHGTSGFSSYNEQFF
few	TRBD1	TRBJ2-3	TRBV6-2/TRBV6-3	TGTGCCGCGGGACAGGGCACAGATACGCAGTATTTT	CAAGQGTDTQYF
NA	NA	TRBJ1-3	TRBV28	TGTGCCAGCAGGGGACGGGACACCATATATTTT	CASRGRDTIYF
NA	TRBD2	TRBJ2-3	TRBV6-1	TGTGCCAGCAGTGAACGGAGACTAGCGGCTACTAGCACAGATACGCAGTATTTT	CASSERRLAATSTDTQYF
NA	TRBD2	TRBJ2-2	TRBV4-1	TGCGCCAGCAGCCAGGAGACTAGCGGGAGACGGCGTACCGGGGAGCTGTTTTTT	CASSQETSGRRRTGELFF
few	TRBD1	TRBJ2-7	TRBV29-1	TGCAGCGGCAGGGGGCCCCACGAGCAGTACTTC	CSGRGPHEQYF
NA	TRBD1	TRBJ2-1	TRBV20-1	TGCAGTGCTAGAGGGGTCCCCGGACAGGGGGTCTACAATGAGCAGTTCTTC	CSARGVPGQGVYNEQFF
many	NA	TRBJ1-2	TRBV28	TGTGCCAGCAGTCTTGACGGCTACAGGGCCTTAGGCACCTTC	CASSLDGYRALGTF
few	TRBD1	TRBJ1-5	TRBV27	TGTGCCAGCAGTCCTTGGGACAGACTTTATAGCAATCAGCCCCAGCATTTT	CASSPWDRLYSNQPQHF
NA	NA	TRBJ2-7	TRBV19	TGTGCCAGTAGTCGGGGGACCGTTACCTACGAGCAGTACTTC	CASSRGTVTYEQYF
NA	NA	TRBJ1-3	TRBV29-1	TGCAGCGTTGAAGCCCGCTCTGGAAACACCATATATTTT	CSVEARSGNTIYF
many	NA	TRBJ2-2	TRBV12-3/TRBV12-4	TGTGCAACGGTCCAGGGGGGGAACACCGGGGAGCTGTTTTTT	CATVQGGNTGELFF
few	NA	TRBJ2-7	TRBV20-1	TGCAGTGCTAGAGATCGGGCAGGGGCTCAATACGAGCAGTACTTC	CSARDRAGAQYEQYF
NA	TRBD1	TRBJ2-5	TRBV20-1	TGCAGTGCCCGGGACAGGGGGGGGGTCCAAGAGACCCAGTACTTC	CSARDRGGVQETQYF
NA	NA	TRBJ2-5	TRBV10-2	TGCGCCAGCAGTGAAACAGAGTACCAAGAGACCCAGTACTTC	CASSETEYQETQYF
many	TRBD2	TRBJ2-1	TRBV7-3	TGTGCCAGCAGCGTGACTAGCGGAAACTACAATGAGCAGTTCTTC	CASSVTSGNYNEQFF
many	TRBD2	TRBJ2-1	TRBV28	TGTGCCAGCAGTTTGGGCGGGGGTGGGCGTGAGCAGTTCTTC	CASSLGGGGREQFF
few	NA	TRBJ1-5	TRBV30	TGTGCCTGGAGGGGGCAGGTGAATCAGCCCCAGCATTTT	CAWRGQVNQPQHF
few	TRBD1	TRBJ2-3	TRBV24-1	TGTGCCACCAGTGAACGGGACAGTCGGACTGCCGGGGATACGCAGTATTTT	CATSERDSRTAGDTQYF
many	NA	TRBJ2-5	TRBV7-9	TGTGCCAGCAGCCTATCCGCGGAGACCCAGTACTTC	CASSLSAETQYF
NA	NA	TRBJ2-2	TRBV7-9	TGTGCCAGCAGTTCCGGGGGCGACACCGGGGAGCTGTTTTTT	CASSSGGDTGELFF
many	TRBD1	TRBJ1-2	TRBV6-6	TGTGCCAGCAGTTACTCGAAAGGCGGACAGGGTTACGGCTACACCTTC	CASSYSKGGQGYGYTF
NA	NA	TRBJ2-4	TRBV25-1	TGTGCCAGCGGTGCGGTGATGGGGCCGAACCTAAACATTCAGTACTTC	CASGAVMGPNLNIQYF
many	TRBD2	TRBJ2-7	TRBV29-1	TGCAGCGTTATAGCGGGTCCGTACGAGCAGTACTTC	CSVIAGPYEQYF
NA	NA	TRBJ1-2	TRBV27	TGTGCCAGCAGTTTTACCAGGGCCTATGGCTACACCTTC	CASSFTRAYGYTF
NA	NA	TRBJ2-3	TRBV7-3	TGTGCCAGCAGCTTGGAAATCACTAGCCTCACAGATACGCAGTATTTT	CASSLEITSLTDTQYF
NA	NA	TRBJ1-4	TRBV5-1	TGCGCCAGCAGTCTTGGGGTATCCATATCAACTAATGAAAAACTGTTTTTT	CASSLGVSISTNEKLFF
NA	NA	TRBJ2-7	TRBV28	TGTGCCTGTGGGGGGAGTCACGAGCAGTACTTC	CACGGSHEQYF
many	TRBD1	TRBJ1-1	TRBV11-1	TGTGCCAGCAGCGCCGACAGGGGCCTCAACACTGAAGCTTTCTTT	CASSADRGLNTEAFF
many	NA	TRBJ1-5	TRBV2	TGTGCCAGCAGTGTTTCAGGGCTCTATAGCAATCAGCCCCAGCATTTT	CASSVSGLYSNQPQHF
few	TRBD2	TRBJ2-7	TRBV11-2	TGTGCCAGCAGCTCAGGGAGGGCGGGCGAGCAGTACTTC	CASSSGRAGEQYF
many	NA	TRBJ2-5	TRBV6-1	TGTGCCAGCACTAGAGGTATTGGCAGGGGTATGGAGACCCAGTACTTC	CASTRGIGRGMETQYF
few	TRBD2	TRBJ2-5	TRBV7-6	TGTGCCAGCAGGGTGGGCGGGAGTGGAGAGACCCAGTACTTC	CASRVGGSGETQYF
few	NA	TRBJ1-5	TRBV27	TGTGCCAGCAGACAGGGCCCCAATCAGCCCCAGCATTTT	CASRQGPNQPQHF
NA	NA	TRBJ1-5	TRBV4-1	TGCGCCAGCAGCCAACAGGAATATAGCAATCAGCCCCAGCATTTT	CASSQQEYSNQPQHF
few	NA	TRBJ2-7	TRBV20-1	TGCAGTGCTAGACCACAGGGTCTCAGCTACGAGCAGTACTTC	CSARPQGLSYEQYF
many	NA	TRBJ2-7	TRBV2	TGTGCCAGCAGTGCCCGGGATGCCCGATTCTCCTACGAGCAGTACTTC	CASSARDARFSYEQYF